These 8 T cell receptor beta chains share one sample of origin, sequenced in a study of blood T cell repertoires in COVID-19. TCRdb's copy holds only in-frame clones and misses some; the assay was immunoSEQ multiplex PCR. Of 330,000 or so clones listed, more than 70% are singletons. Material: PBMCs or T cells enriched from blood (not recorded which). These receptors were taken from a woman under 40 who had been exposed to COVID-19.

J is TRBJ2-5 and V is TRBV30; D remains unclear. The CDR3 spans 13 residues. Per germline, CDR1 GTSNPN and CDR2 SVGIG (reference sequence). V lost 1 base and J 4 bases, leaving 10 bases between the germline ends. CDR3 DNA: TGTGCCTGGAGTGGGAGTGGTGGAGAGACCCAGTACTTC. As protein: CAWSGSGGETQYF.

The chain employs TRBV7-8 and TRBJ2-1, with 9 nucleotides matching TRBD2. The CDR3 covers 17 residues. V dropped 3 bases and J dropped 0; count of bases not matched to a gene: 6. Germline V gene sequence: CDR1 SGHVS, CDR2 FQNEAQ. CDR3: CASSFSIAGASYNEQFF. In nucleotides, the CDR3 is TGTGCCAGCAGCTTTTCTATAGCGGGAGCCTCCTACAATGAGCAGTTCTTC.

With regard to this clone: Within the sample, other DNA sequences also encode this same CDR3. This rearrangement joins TRBV19 to TRBJ2-5; the D gene is possibly TRBD2 (6 bases). CDR3 size: 13 residues. Germline V gives CDR1 LNHDA, CDR2 SQIVND (reference sequence). The ends were cut back, 3 bases at V and 2 bases at J, with 7 bases in the middle. The CDR3: CASSIGRQETQYF. CDR3 nucleotide sequence: TGTGCCAGTAGTATTGGGAGGCAAGAGACCCAGTACTTC.

On this clone itself: Other DNA sequences from this sample encode an identical CDR3 as well. The chain recombines TRBV19 with TRBJ2-1, with D possibly matching TRBD2 (6 bases). The V gene's germline CDR1 is LNHDA and CDR2 SQIVND (reference sequence). The CDR3 spans 10 residues. The DNA of the CDR3 is TGTGCGAGCGGGTACAATGAGCAGTTCTTC. The encoded protein is CASGYNEQFF.

The chain carries TRBV28 and TRBJ1-3, with D perhaps matching TRBD1 (6 bases). V lost 3 bases and J 0 bases, leaving 12 bases between the germline ends. The germline V gene has CDR1 MDHEN and CDR2 SYDVKM. This CDR3 comprises 16 residues. CDR3 amino acids: CASSLGWGPSGNTIYF. In nucleotides, the CDR3 is TGTGCCAGCAGTTTGGGGTGGGGGCCCTCTGGAAACACCATATATTTT.

The chain has TRBV5-1 and TRBJ1-2; 9 positions agree with TRBD1. This CDR3 has 14 amino acids. CDR1 and CDR2 from the germline V gene are SGHRS and YFSETQ. Trimming removed 4 bases from V and 7 bases from J; junction bases left unmatched: 8. The CDR3 protein is CASSPRDRAAGYTF. The CDR3 coding sequence is TGCGCCAGCAGCCCCCGGGACAGGGCCGCTGGCTACACCTTC.

The chain joins TRBV29-1 to TRBJ2-5, with 10 nucleotides matching TRBD1. The germline V gene has CDR1 SQVTM and CDR2 ANQGSEA. Germline trimming cut 4 bases from V and 5 bases from J; bases unmatched to any gene: 7. The CDR3 loop spans 14 amino acids. CDR3 amino acids: CSVARGGQGETQYF. CDR3 bases: TGCAGCGTTGCGAGGGGGGGACAGGGGGAGACCCAGTACTTC.

The chain employs TRBV7-2 and TRBJ2-5; D perhaps matches TRBD2 (5 bases). In germline, CDR1 is SGHTA, CDR2 FQGNSA. Trimming removed 4 bases from V and 4 bases from J, with 13 bases in between. This CDR3 comprises 14 residues. The CDR3 protein is CASSSPGMRETQYF. DNA for the CDR3: TGTGCCAGCAGCTCCCCGGGGATGCGAGAGACCCAGTACTTC.